This T cell receptor beta chain was recovered during a study of regulatory T cells in long-lasting Graves disease. The time point: persistent/refractory GD, antithyroid drugs over 5 years with positive TRAb. Researchers made the TCR library from RNA that was extracted from PBMCs. In its sample, this clonotype was seen many times. Assembly of TCR beta libraries relied on iRepertoire HTBI primers together with Arm-PCR of CDR3 regions. TCRdb reprocessed the multiplex PCR reads with MiXCR, giving one entry per CDR3 protein. The sample includes some 330,000 distinct CDR3 sequences, more than 20% of them seen just once. This CDR3 comprises 10 residues. The germline CDR1 and CDR2 sequences are SQVTM and ANQGSEA. V was cut by 3 bases and J by 5 bases, with 4 bases left in between.

The sequence was collected from a woman aged 40 to 55 with Graves disease. The V call is TRBV29-1, the J call TRBJ2-5; D remains ambiguous. The sample consisted of peripheral blood mononuclear cells (PBMCs), taken when the disease was refractory, from a patient treated with antithyroid drugs. CDR3 DNA: TGCAGCGTTGATCGGGAGACCCAGTACTTC. This gives the protein CSVDRETQYF. The whole variable domain, filled in from reference TRBV29-1 and TRBJ2-5, reads SAVISQKPSRDICQRGTSLTIQCQVDSQVTMMFWYRQQPGQSLTLIATANQGSEATYESGFVIDKFPISRPNLTFSTLTVSNMSPEDSSIYLCSVDRETQYFGPGTRLLVL.